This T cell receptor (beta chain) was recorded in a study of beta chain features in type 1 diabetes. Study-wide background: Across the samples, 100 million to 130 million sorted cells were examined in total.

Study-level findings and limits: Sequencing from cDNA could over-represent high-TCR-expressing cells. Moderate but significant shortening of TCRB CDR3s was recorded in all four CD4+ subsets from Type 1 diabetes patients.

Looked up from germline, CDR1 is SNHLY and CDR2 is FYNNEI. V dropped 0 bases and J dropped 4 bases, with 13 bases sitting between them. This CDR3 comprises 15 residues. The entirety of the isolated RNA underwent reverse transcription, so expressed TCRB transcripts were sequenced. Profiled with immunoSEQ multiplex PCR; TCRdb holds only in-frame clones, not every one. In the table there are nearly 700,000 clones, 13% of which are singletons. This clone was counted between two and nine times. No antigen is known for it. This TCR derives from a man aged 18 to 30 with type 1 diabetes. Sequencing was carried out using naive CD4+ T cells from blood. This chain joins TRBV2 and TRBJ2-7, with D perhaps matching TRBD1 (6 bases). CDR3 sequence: CASSEAQGSPYEQYF. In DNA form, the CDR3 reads TGTGCCAGCAGTGAAGCGCAGGGGTCACCTTACGAGCAGTACTTC.